This T cell receptor beta chain is from a study of human T cells and chemical hapten exposure. Study-level results: Against controls, expanded TCRs gave rise to significantly more large CDR3 similarity clusters. Donors had alopecia, so their immune response may differ from healthy people's. Counts of TCRs expanded at PT1 correlated positively with patch test score.

From the RACE reads, TCRdb called clonotypes with MiXCR, one entry per CDR3 protein. The data hold about 80,000 distinct CDR3 sequences, with around a tenth observed a single time. Time point reported: patch test 1, 2 weeks after DPC sensitization. The sample's treatment: therapeutic diphenylcyclopropenone sensitization with weekly scalp DPC. On this clonotype itself: Its antigen is undetermined.

CDR1 and CDR2 from the germline V gene are DFQATT and SNEGSKA (reference sequence). The CDR3 contains 14 residues. The V and J ends lost 1 base and 6 bases, in that order; junction bases with no gene match: 5. The specimen comprised whole blood, sampled in connection with sensitization to the hapten diphenylcyclopropenone (DPC). The chain uses TRBV20-1 and TRBJ1-1, with 10 bases that match TRBD1. The source is a woman aged 45-65 years with alopecia areata. Some clones in this sample may be carry-over from other donors' samples. The CDR3, as DNA: TGCAGTGCTAGAGCGGGGGACAGGGGTTCTGAAGCTTTCTTT. Translation gives CSARAGDRGSEAFF.